This entry is about one T cell receptor beta chain. CDR1 and CDR2 (germline): DFQATT, SNEGSKA (reference sequence). V trimming: 5 bases; J trimming: 6 bases; junction bases outside the gene matches: 19. The CDR3 length is 17 residues. This specimen belongs to a study of blood T cell repertoires in COVID-19. On the study more broadly: PBMCs, B-cell-depleted T cells, or T cells provided the cDNA or gDNA that made up the material.

Under the authors' procedure: Amplification with reference gene primers provided the estimates of nucleated cell counts. Generated by immunoSEQ multiplex PCR, the TCRdb table keeps only in-frame clones and is missing some. The V and J calls and clone size come from that table; D and trimming were worked out from the DNA. The table lists 30,000 to 40,000 clones, around 85% of them singletons. Sequencing input: peripheral blood. The rearrangement joins TRBV20-1 to TRBJ2-7; TRBD2 matches 10 bases. The sequence came from an elderly woman with active or convalescent COVID-19. The CDR3 DNA reads as TGCAGTGCTTGTGGGTTCAGGAGCGGGAGGGTGGGGCGCGAGCAGTACTTC. Translating it yields CSACGFRSGRVGREQYF.